One sample yielded the 27 T cell receptor beta chains listed below, sequenced in a study of T cell responses to AZD1222 COVID-19 vaccine (dated by TCRdb to the early 2020s). Library preparation employed the immunoSEQ multiplex PCR assay. TCRdb limited this immuneACCESS table to in-frame rearrangements with V and J called. A share of clones is missing; checked studies link under half to unresolved V genes, and the rest is unexplained. The sample table lists under 85,000 clones, 90% of them with a count of one. The ten largest clones add up to about 3% of the sample. The sample's time point label is to be understood as: about 28 days (+/-7) after the second vaccine dose. This sample comprised peripheral blood, obtained 28 days after the second AZD1222 dose. Every receptor here comes from an adult who received the AZD1222 COVID-19 vaccine.

The chain links TRBV12-5 to TRBJ1-5, with D unclear. The length of the CDR3 is 17 residues. With 4 bases removed from V and 4 bases from J, the gap between germline ends came to 20 bases. Germline CDR1 LGHNT, CDR2 FRNRAP. This CDR3 is CASGSSAGAISNQPQHF. The CDR3, as DNA: TGTGCTAGTGGTTCATCCGCGGGCGCGATCTCAAATCAGCCCCAGCATTTT.

CDR3 DNA: TGTGCCTGGAGTACGACACAGGGTAACCAGCCCCAGCATTTT. It encodes CAWSTTQGNQPQHF. V and J are TRBV30 and TRBJ1-5; D is perhaps TRBD1 (6 bases). CDR3 length: 14 residues. The germline V gene has CDR1 GTSNPN and CDR2 SVGIG (reference sequence). V was trimmed by 2 bases and J by 7 bases, leaving 15 bases between them.

The chain uses TRBV4-2 and TRBJ1-5, with a weak D call TRBD1 (5 bases). This CDR3 is 14 amino acids long. With 0 bases removed from V and 7 bases from J, the gap between germline ends came to 10 bases. Germline V gives CDR1 LGHNA, CDR2 YNFKEQ. The CDR3: CASSQEGGNQPQHF. CDR3 in DNA: TGTGCCAGCAGCCAAGAGGGGGGAAACCAGCCCCAGCATTTT.

V gene TRBV5-1 combines with J gene TRBJ1-1; a possible D gene is TRBD1 (5 bases). V shed 0 bases and J shed 10 bases, with 16 bases lying between them. The CDR3 runs to 14 residues. CDR1 SGHRS and CDR2 YFSETQ come from the germline V gene. The CDR3 DNA sequence: TGCGCCAGCAGCTTGGAAGGGGATCCGGGGACAGCTTTCTTT. This gives the protein CASSLEGDPGTAFF.

This clone has only one observation. The chain employs TRBV2 and TRBJ2-2; D might be TRBD1 (5 bases). The CDR3 runs 14 residues. Germline-derived CDR1 and CDR2 are SNHLY and FYNNEI. V was shortened by 6 bases and J by 7 bases, with 15 bases between the two germline ends. CDR3 DNA: TGTGCCAGCAGGGCAGGGCAATTGTACGGGGAGCTGTTTTTT. Amino acid sequence: CASRAGQLYGELFF.

This chain uses TRBV29-1 with TRBJ1-2; tentatively, D is TRBD1 (5 bases). Germline V gene lookup returns CDR1 SQVTM and CDR2 ANQGSEA. The CDR3 loop spans 14 amino acids. V was shortened by 5 bases and J by 4 bases, with 17 bases between the two germline ends. The CDR3 is CSVPPGQGGYGYTF. The CDR3 DNA reads as TGCAGCGTTCCACCCGGGCAGGGAGGCTATGGCTACACCTTC.

The chain links TRBV7-9 to TRBJ1-4; perhaps TRBD1 as D (5 bases). Germline loops: CDR1 SEHNR, CDR2 FQNEAQ (reference sequence). V was pared by 1 base and J by 5 bases, with 8 bases between. The CDR3 runs to 14 residues. CDR3 residues: CASSLGRGNEKLFF. The CDR3, as DNA: TGTGCCAGCAGCTTAGGGCGGGGCAATGAAAAACTGTTTTTT.

This chain joins TRBV7-9 and TRBJ1-2, with D possibly being TRBD1 (5 bases). Trimming removed 3 bases from V and 8 bases from J, with 16 bases in between. The germline gives CDR1 SEHNR, CDR2 FQNEAQ (reference sequence). The CDR3 covers 14 residues. Here the CDR3 reads CASSLDGDGGGYTF. The CDR3 region has the DNA TGTGCCAGCAGCTTGGACGGGGACGGAGGAGGCTACACCTTC.

The rearrangement links TRBV7-3 to TRBJ2-1; 8 bases agree with TRBD2. V lost 5 bases to trimming and J lost 4 bases; unmatched junction nucleotides: 10. CDR3 length: 16 amino acids. CDR1 and CDR2 (germline): SGHTA, FQGTGA. The CDR3 DNA sequence: TGTGCCAGCAGCACGTCCGGGAGCGGGGGTTACAATGAGCAGTTCTTC. It specifies CASSTSGSGGYNEQFF.

The chain couples TRBV10-3 to TRBJ1-5; the match to TRBD1 covers 9 bases. J gave up 5 bases and V 2 bases, and 10 bases lay outside the gene matches. The CDR3 length is 17 residues. Germline V gene data show CDR1 as ENHRY and CDR2 as SYGVKD. CDR3 residues: CAISETLPGQGDQPQHF. Here the CDR3 DNA reads TGTGCCATCAGTGAGACCTTACCGGGACAGGGAGATCAGCCCCAGCATTTT.

The chain has TRBV4-2 and TRBJ2-7; 10 bases line up with TRBD1. The CDR3 spans 16 residues. With V trimmed by 2 bases and J by 3 bases, 7 bases remained unmatched. From germline, CDR1 is LGHNA and CDR2 YNFKEQ. The CDR3 DNA is TGTGCCAGCAGCCAACTTCTCCGGGACAGGGGCTACGAGCAGTACTTC. Translating gives CASSQLLRDRGYEQYF.

CDR3 in amino acids: CASSKDSGQPQHF. The CDR3 nucleotides read TGTGCCAGCAGTAAGGACAGTGGTCAGCCCCAGCATTTT. V usage is TRBV6-4 and J usage is TRBJ1-5; a weak D match, TRBD1 (6 bases). Germline V lookup: CDR1 MRHNA, CDR2 SNTAGT. The CDR3 is made up of 13 amino acids. The V gene lost 5 bases and the J gene lost 6 bases, with 11 bases spanning the gap.

This chain connects TRBV12-3 or TRBV12-4 to TRBJ1-2, with D tentatively TRBD1 (6 bases). The ends were cut back, 6 bases at V and 8 bases at J, with 16 bases in the middle. The CDR3 covers 13 residues. The CDR3 sequence: CASSGTGSQGYTF. As DNA, the CDR3 is TGTGCCAGCAGCGGTACAGGGAGTCAGGGCTACACCTTC.

The chain combines TRBV5-1 with TRBJ2-5; no clear D. Germline V gives CDR1 SGHRS, CDR2 YFSETQ. The V gene lost 0 bases and the J gene lost 4 bases, with 10 bases spanning the gap. The CDR3 loop spans 14 amino acids. Here the CDR3 reads CASSLDPRSETQYF. The DNA of the CDR3 is TGCGCCAGCAGCTTGGACCCGAGGTCAGAGACCCAGTACTTC.

V and J are TRBV27 and TRBJ1-5, with 7 bases lining up with TRBD1. Trimming at V came to 6 bases and at J to 6 bases, leaving 14 bases not matched to a gene. This CDR3 is 16 amino acids long. Germline loops: CDR1 MNHEY, CDR2 SMNVEV (reference sequence). The CDR3 is CASSSRNRDRGQPQHF. CDR3 bases: TGTGCCAGCAGCTCAAGAAACCGGGACAGAGGTCAGCCCCAGCATTTT.

This chain uses TRBV7-6 with TRBJ2-1; 11 bases are shared with TRBD1. This CDR3 comprises 19 residues. The germline gives CDR1 SGHVS, CDR2 FNYEAQ. V gave up 4 bases and J gave up 3 bases; unmatched junction bases: 14. CDR3 sequence reads: CASSSTGRHGTGGYNEQFF. The CDR3 region has the DNA TGTGCCAGCAGCTCCACCGGCAGACACGGGACAGGGGGCTACAATGAGCAGTTCTTC.

This sequence joins TRBV11-2 and TRBJ1-1, with D perhaps TRBD1 (5 bases). In germline, CDR1 is SGHAT, CDR2 FQNNGV. The ends were cut back, 2 bases at V and 5 bases at J, with 15 bases in the middle. This CDR3 spans 15 amino acids. This CDR3 is CASSLSSGWGTEAFF. The CDR3 DNA reads TGTGCCAGCAGCTTATCCTCCGGATGGGGGACTGAAGCTTTCTTT.

The rearrangement uses TRBV14 and TRBJ1-4; no clear D. CDR3 length: 12 residues. Trimming pared 11 bases from V and 7 bases from J, leaving 14 bases between. The germline V gene has CDR1 SGHDN and CDR2 FVKESK. The CDR3 is CAPPGDSEKLFF. CDR3 coding DNA: TGTGCCCCCCCGGGAGATTCTGAAAAACTGTTTTTT.

The gene calls are TRBV29-1 and TRBJ1-1; 9 nucleotides line up with TRBD1. With 7 bases clipped from V and 1 base from J, the junction kept 7 bases outside the gene matches. Looked up from germline, CDR1 is SQVTM and CDR2 is ANQGSEA. The CDR3 is made up of 14 amino acids. CDR3 amino acids: CSAIQGARNTEAFF. CDR3 nucleotides: TGCAGCGCCATACAGGGGGCGCGGAACACTGAAGCTTTCTTT.

This clone was seen a handful of times. The rearrangement links TRBV5-5 to TRBJ2-5, with D unresolved. CDR3 length: 16 residues. Germline V gene lookup returns CDR1 SGHKS and CDR2 YYEKEE (reference sequence). Trimming pared 2 bases from V and 1 base from J, leaving 15 bases between. The CDR3 DNA sequence: TGTGCCAGCAGCTTTACTCCCGCGAATTCCCAAGAGACCCAGTACTTC. Translated, it gives CASSFTPANSQETQYF. Combining the CDR3 with reference TRBV5-5 and TRBJ2-5 gives the whole variable domain DAGVTQSPTHLIKTRGQQVTLRCSPISGHKSVSWYQQVLGQGPQFIFQYYEKEERGRGNFPDRFSARQFPNYSSELNVNALLLGDSALYLCASSFTPANSQETQYFGPGTRLLVL.

The chain carries TRBV18 and TRBJ2-1, with D perhaps matching TRBD2 (5 bases). This CDR3 is built from 14 residues. The V end lost 0 bases, the J end lost 8 bases, and 11 bases lay between the germline ends. CDR1 KGHSH and CDR2 LQKENI come from the germline V gene. This CDR3 is CASSPPVARDEQFF. In DNA, the CDR3 is TGTGCCAGCTCACCACCGGTCGCGCGGGATGAGCAGTTCTTC.

The chain employs TRBV2 and TRBJ2-7; 12 bases are a match to TRBD1. This CDR3 spans 14 amino acids. The junction had 9 bases not matched to a gene; V was cut back by 8 bases and J by 7 bases. In germline, CDR1 is SNHLY, CDR2 FYNNEI. The CDR3 nucleotides read TGTGCCAGCTCCTTCGGGACAGGGGGCATGGAGCAGTACTTC. Translation gives CASSFGTGGMEQYF.

V gene TRBV21-1 combines with J gene TRBJ2-1; the table's D call, TRBD1, was not checked against the DNA. TRBV21-1 is assigned pseudogene status. This CDR3 comprises 16 residues. The DNA of the CDR3 is TGTGCCAGCAGCAAAGATCAGGGGGCAATTACGGATGAGCAGTTCTTC. Amino acids: CASSKDQGAITDEQFF.

The chain links TRBV29-1 to TRBJ2-3; 9 positions match TRBD1. Germline CDR1 is SQVTM and CDR2 is ANQGSEA. The ends lost 4 bases at V and 4 bases at J; junction bases unmatched: 9. The CDR3 extends over 15 amino acids. CDR3 residues: CSVAYRGRGADTQYF. The CDR3 coding sequence is TGCAGCGTTGCCTACAGGGGGCGCGGAGCAGATACGCAGTATTTT.

The rearrangement joins TRBV9 to TRBJ1-6, with D perhaps matching TRBD1 (5 bases). V shed 0 bases and J shed 2 bases, with 9 bases lying between them. Germline V gene lookup returns CDR1 SGDLS and CDR2 YYNGEE. The CDR3 spans 16 residues. The CDR3 region has the DNA TGTGCCAGCAGCGTAGCGGAGGGACCCTATAATTCACCCCTCCACTTT. It encodes CASSVAEGPYNSPLHF.

The chain couples TRBV5-5 to TRBJ2-1; D unresolved. The CDR3 length is 12 residues. Germline CDR1 and CDR2: SGHKS and YYEKEE (reference sequence). With 0 bases removed from V and 7 bases from J, the gap between germline ends came to 5 bases. The CDR3 protein is CASSLESNEQFF. The CDR3 DNA reads as TGTGCCAGCAGCTTGGAGTCGAATGAGCAGTTCTTC.

This chain uses TRBV4-3 with TRBJ2-3; TRBD1 matches at 10 bases. V was pared by 4 bases and J by 1 base, with 2 bases of the junction left unmatched. The CDR3 spans 15 residues. The germline V gene encodes CDR1 LGHNA and CDR2 YSLEER. The CDR3 nucleotides are TGCGCCAGCAGCCCCGGGACAGGGGGCACAGATACGCAGTATTTT. It codes for CASSPGTGGTDTQYF.